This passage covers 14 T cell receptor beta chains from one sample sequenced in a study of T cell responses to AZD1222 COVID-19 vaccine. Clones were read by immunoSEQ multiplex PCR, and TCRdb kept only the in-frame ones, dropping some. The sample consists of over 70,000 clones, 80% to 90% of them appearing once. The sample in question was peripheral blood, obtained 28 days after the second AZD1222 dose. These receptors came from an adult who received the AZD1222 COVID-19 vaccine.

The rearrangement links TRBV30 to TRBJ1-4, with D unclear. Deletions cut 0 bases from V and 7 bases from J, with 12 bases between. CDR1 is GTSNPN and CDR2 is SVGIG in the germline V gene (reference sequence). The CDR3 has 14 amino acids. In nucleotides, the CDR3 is TGTGCCTGGAGTGTACGCGTGTATGGTGAAAAACTGTTTTTT. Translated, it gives CAWSVRVYGEKLFF.

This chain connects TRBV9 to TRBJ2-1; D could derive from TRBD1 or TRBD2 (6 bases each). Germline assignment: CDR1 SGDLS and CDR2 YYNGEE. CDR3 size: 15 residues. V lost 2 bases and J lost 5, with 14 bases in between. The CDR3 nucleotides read TGTGCCAGCAGCGTGGAGGGGGTGACCAACAATGAGCAGTTCTTC. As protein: CASSVEGVTNNEQFF. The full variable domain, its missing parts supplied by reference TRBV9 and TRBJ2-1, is DSGVTQTPKHLITATGQRVTLRCSPRSGDLSVYWYQQSLDQGLQFLIQYYNGEERAKGNILERFSAQQFPDLHSELNLSSLELGDSALYFCASSVEGVTNNEQFFGPGTRLTVL.

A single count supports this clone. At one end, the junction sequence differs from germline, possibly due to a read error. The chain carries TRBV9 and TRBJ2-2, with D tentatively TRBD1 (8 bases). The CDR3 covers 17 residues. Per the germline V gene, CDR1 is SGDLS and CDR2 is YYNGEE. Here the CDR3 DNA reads TGTGCCAGCAGCGTAGGCCCTCTAAGCGGGACAGGCGGGGAGCTGTTCTTT. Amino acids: CASSVGPLSGTGGELFF.

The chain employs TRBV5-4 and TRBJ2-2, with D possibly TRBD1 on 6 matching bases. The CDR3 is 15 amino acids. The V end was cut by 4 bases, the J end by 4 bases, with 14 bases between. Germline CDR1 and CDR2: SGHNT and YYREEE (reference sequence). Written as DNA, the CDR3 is TGTGCCAGCAGCGCGTCCGGGACACTCACCGGGGAGCTGTTTTTT. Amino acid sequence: CASSASGTLTGELFF.

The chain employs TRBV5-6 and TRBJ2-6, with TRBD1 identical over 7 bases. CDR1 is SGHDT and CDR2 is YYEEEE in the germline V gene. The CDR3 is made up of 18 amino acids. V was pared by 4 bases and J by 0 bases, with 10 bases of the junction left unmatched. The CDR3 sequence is CASSLPTGLPSGANVLTF. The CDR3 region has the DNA TGTGCCAGCAGCCTCCCGACAGGGCTCCCCTCTGGGGCCAACGTCCTGACTTTC.

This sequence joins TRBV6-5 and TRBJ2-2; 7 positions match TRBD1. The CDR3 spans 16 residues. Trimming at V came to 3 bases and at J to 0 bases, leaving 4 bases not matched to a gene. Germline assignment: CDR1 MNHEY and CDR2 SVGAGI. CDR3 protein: CASSYFGTANTGELFF. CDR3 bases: TGTGCCAGCAGTTATTTCGGGACAGCGAACACCGGGGAGCTGTTTTTT.

The DNA for the CDR3 is TGTGCCAGCAGCCAAGCCCGTGAGGGCCGACAGGGCGGCGGTCGCACCGGGGAGCTGTTTTTT. Translated, it gives CASSQAREGRQGGGRTGELFF. The J gene is TRBJ2-2, the V gene TRBV14; 7 bases are shared with TRBD1. V shed 1 base and J 4 bases; nucleotides not matched to a gene: 21. The CDR3 extends over 21 amino acids. Germline CDR1 SGHDN, CDR2 FVKESK.

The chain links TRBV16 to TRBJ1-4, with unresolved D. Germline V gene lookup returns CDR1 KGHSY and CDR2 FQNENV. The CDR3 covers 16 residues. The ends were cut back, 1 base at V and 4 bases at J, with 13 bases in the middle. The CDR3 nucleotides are TGTGCCAGCAGCCAATTCGTTGGCAGCCTTAATGAAAAACTGTTTTTT. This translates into CASSQFVGSLNEKLFF.

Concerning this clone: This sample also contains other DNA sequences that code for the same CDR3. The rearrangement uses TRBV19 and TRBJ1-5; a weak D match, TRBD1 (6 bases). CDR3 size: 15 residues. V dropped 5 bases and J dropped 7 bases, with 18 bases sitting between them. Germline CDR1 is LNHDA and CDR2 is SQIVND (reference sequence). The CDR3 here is CASSAPTGYWQPQHF. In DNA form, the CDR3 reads TGTGCCAGTAGTGCCCCTACAGGGTATTGGCAGCCCCAGCATTTT.

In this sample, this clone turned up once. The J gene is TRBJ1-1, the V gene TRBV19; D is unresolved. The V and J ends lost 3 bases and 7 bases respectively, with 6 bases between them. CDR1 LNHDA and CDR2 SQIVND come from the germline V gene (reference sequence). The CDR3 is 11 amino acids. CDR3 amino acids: CASSIQSEAFF. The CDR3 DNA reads TGTGCCAGTAGTATTCAGAGTGAAGCTTTCTTT.

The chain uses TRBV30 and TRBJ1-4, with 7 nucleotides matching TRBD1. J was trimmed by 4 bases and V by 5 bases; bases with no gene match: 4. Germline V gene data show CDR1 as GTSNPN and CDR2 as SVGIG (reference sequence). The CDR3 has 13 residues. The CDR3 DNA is TGTGCCTGGTCAGGGGACAGTAATGAAAAACTGTTTTTT. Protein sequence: CAWSGDSNEKLFF.

DNA for the CDR3: TGTGCCAGCAGCAGGGACGGCGCTAGCACAGATACGCAGTATTTT. It is translated as CASSRDGASTDTQYF. This chain uses TRBV2 with TRBJ2-3; perhaps D is TRBD1 or TRBD2 (5 bases each). The V gene's germline CDR1 is SNHLY and CDR2 FYNNEI. The CDR3 totals 15 residues. Trimming shortened V by 6 bases and J by 0 bases, and 13 bases separated the two germline ends. Drawing the rest from reference TRBV2 and TRBJ2-3, the complete variable domain is EPEVTQTPSHQVTQMGQEVILRCVPISNHLYFYWYRQILGQKVEFLVSFYNNEISEKSEIFDDQFSVERPDGSNFTLKIRSTKLEDSAMYFCASSRDGASTDTQYFGPGTRLTVL.

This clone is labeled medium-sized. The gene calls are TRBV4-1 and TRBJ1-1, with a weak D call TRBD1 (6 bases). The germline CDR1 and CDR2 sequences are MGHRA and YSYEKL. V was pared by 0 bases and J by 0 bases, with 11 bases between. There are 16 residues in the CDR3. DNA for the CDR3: TGCGCCAGCAGCCAAGAAGGCAGGGGCATGAACACTGAAGCTTTCTTT. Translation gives CASSQEGRGMNTEAFF.

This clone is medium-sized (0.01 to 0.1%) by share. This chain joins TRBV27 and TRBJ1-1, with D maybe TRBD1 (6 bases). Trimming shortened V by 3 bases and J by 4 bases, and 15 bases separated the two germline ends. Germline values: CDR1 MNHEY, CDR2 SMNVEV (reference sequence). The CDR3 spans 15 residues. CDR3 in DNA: TGTGCCAGCAGTTTGGTTAAGGGGGTGAGCACTGAAGCTTTCTTT. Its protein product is CASSLVKGVSTEAFF.